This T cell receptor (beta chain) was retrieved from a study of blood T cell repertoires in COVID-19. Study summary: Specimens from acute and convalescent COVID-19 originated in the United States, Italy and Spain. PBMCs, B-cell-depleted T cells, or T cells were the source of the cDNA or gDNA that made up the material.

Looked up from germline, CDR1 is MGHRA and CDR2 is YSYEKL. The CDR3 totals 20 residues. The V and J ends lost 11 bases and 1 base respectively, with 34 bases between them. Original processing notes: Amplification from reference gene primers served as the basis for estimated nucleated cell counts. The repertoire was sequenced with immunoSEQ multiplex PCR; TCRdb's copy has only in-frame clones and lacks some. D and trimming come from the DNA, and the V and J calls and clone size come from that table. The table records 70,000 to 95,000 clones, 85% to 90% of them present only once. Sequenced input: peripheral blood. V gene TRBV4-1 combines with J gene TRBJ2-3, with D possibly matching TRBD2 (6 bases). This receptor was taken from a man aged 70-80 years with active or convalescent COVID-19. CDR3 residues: CARPQLGPTIGGTRTDTQYF. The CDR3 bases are TGCGCCCGCCCCCAACTCGGACCGACCATCGGCGGGACCCGCACAGATACGCAGTATTTT.